Below, 3 T cell receptor beta chains from the same sample are listed, as sequenced in a study of tissue T cells after allogeneic stem cell transplantation. Time point denoted: mouse harvest day 7 after allogeneic transplant. Tail vein injection delivered 10^7 T-cell-depleted bone marrow cells and 10^6 splenic CD5+ T cells. Clones were sequenced by immunoSEQ multiplex PCR, and TCRdb holds only the in-frame ones, with some missing. This table has fewer than 1,300 clones, about 60% appearing once. Sequencing was done on a sample of liver tissue. The receptors come from a female BALB/c mouse given C57BL/6 T cells with graft-versus-host disease after an allogeneic hematopoietic cell transplant.

For this clone: Gene names and germline refer to mouse. Sequencing ends 1 residue short of the CDR3 end; the germline J gene provides the rest. J is TRBJ1-1 and V is TRBV26; 8 positions match TRBD1. With V trimmed by 2 bases and J by 1 base, 0 bases remained unmatched. The germline V gene encodes CDR1 KGHPV and CDR2 FQNQEV (reference sequence). The CDR3 covers 14 residues. The sequenced CDR3 bases are TGTGCCAGCAGTCTGGGACAGGGAAACACAGAAGTCTTC. Translation gives CASSLGQGNTEVF. The entire CDR3 reads CASSLGQGNTEVFF.

A remark on this clone: Genes and germline come from the mouse. The sequenced fragment ends 1 residue before the CDR3 boundary, so the rest is inferred from the germline J gene. The genes are TRBV16 and TRBJ2-3, with TRBD2 matching over 10 bases. Germline trimming cut 0 bases from V and 1 base from J; bases unmatched to any gene: 4. This CDR3 contains 17 residues. Looked up from germline, CDR1 is SGHSA and CDR2 is FRNQAP. Incomplete CDR3 DNA: TGTGCAAGCAGCTTAGACTGGGGGGGCGCCGGTGCAGAAACGCTGTAT. Its translation is CASSLDWGGAGAETLY. The entire CDR3 protein is CASSLDWGGAGAETLYF. The whole variable domain, filled in from reference TRBV16 and TRBJ2-3, reads NAGVIQTPRHKVTGKGQEATLWCEPISGHSAVFWYRQTIVQGLEFLTYFRNQAPIDDSGMPKERFSAQMPNQSHSTLKIQSTQPQDSAVYLCASSLDWGGAGAETLYFGSGTRLTVL.

As for this clone: Gene names and germline refer to mouse. The read comes to an end 1 residue before the CDR3 does, leaving the germline J gene to fill in the end. V is TRBV26 and J is TRBJ1-1, with 7 bases aligning to TRBD1. In germline, CDR1 is KGHPV, CDR2 FQNQEV (reference sequence). The V and J ends lost 5 bases and 1 base, in that order; junction bases with no gene match: 1. The CDR3 sequence is 13 residues long. The covered CDR3 bases are TGTGCCAGCAGTTACAGGGGGAACACAGAAGTCTTC. Encoded protein: CASSYRGNTEVF. The CDR3 in its entirety is CASSYRGNTEVFF.